Listed below are T cell receptor beta chains from one sample, sequenced in a study of blood T cells in healthy people across ages. TCRdb called the 5' RACE reads again in MiXCR, with one record for every CDR3 protein. The repertoire consists of roughly 500,000 distinct CDR3 sequences, with 25% to 30% occurring once and the leading ten covering approximately 18%. Specimen: blood. The source is a woman in her seventies in good health. Both conserved end residues are part of each CDR3. The order of the fields is D gene, V gene, clone size, J gene, CDR3 protein, CDR3 DNA. A D gene is named only where the DNA matches it firmly. Rows may omit the clone size; those that give it use once, few, many or a size class.

.	TRBV11-1	few	TRBJ1-6	CASSLGSYNSPLHF	TGTGCCAGCAGCTTGGGCTCCTATAATTCACCCCTCCACTTT
TRBD1	TRBV7-2	.	TRBJ1-1	CASSSTGGTGAFF	TGTGCCAGCAGCTCGACAGGGGGAACTGGAGCTTTCTTT
TRBD2	TRBV4-3	.	TRBJ2-1	CASSQDQAQRGGNEQFF	TGCGCCAGCAGCCAAGATCAGGCCCAGCGGGGGGGCAATGAGCAGTTCTTC
TRBD2	TRBV6-2/TRBV6-3	few	TRBJ2-5	CASSVGGSETQYF	TGTGCCAGCAGTGTGGGGGGGTCAGAGACCCAGTACTTC
.	TRBV5-4	.	TRBJ2-5	CARGQVQYF	TGTGCCAGGGGGCAGGTGCAGTACTTC
.	TRBV4-1	many	TRBJ2-3	CASSHARLDTQYF	TGCGCCAGCAGCCACGCCCGATTGGATACGCAGTATTTT
.	TRBV6-1	few	TRBJ1-5	CASSSGYGELSNQPQHF	TGTGCCAGTTCCTCAGGGTATGGGGAGTTAAGCAATCAGCCCCAGCATTTT
TRBD1	TRBV20-1	.	TRBJ1-2	CSARVQGGYGYTF	TGCAGTGCTAGAGTTCAGGGGGGCTATGGCTACACCTTC
.	TRBV2	few	TRBJ1-1	CASSVGWLNTEAFF	TGTGCCAGCAGTGTTGGCTGGCTGAACACTGAAGCTTTCTTT
.	TRBV20-1	.	TRBJ2-2	CSAKGDTGELFF	TGCAGTGCTAAGGGAGACACCGGGGAGCTGTTTTTT
.	TRBV20-1	.	TRBJ2-5	CSASPPGGARETQYF	TGCAGTGCTAGCCCCCCAGGGGGGGCTCGAGAGACCCAGTACTTC
.	TRBV18	.	TRBJ2-3	CASSPMSTDTQYF	TGTGCCAGCTCACCAATGAGCACAGATACGCAGTATTTT
.	TRBV12-3/TRBV12-4	few	TRBJ1-4	CATSKGIRGEKLFF	TGTGCCACCTCGAAAGGGATTAGGGGTGAAAAACTGTTTTTT
.	TRBV7-2	.	TRBJ2-5	CASSRDSKETQYF	TGTGCCAGCAGCCGGGACTCCAAAGAGACCCAGTACTTC
TRBD1	TRBV7-9	many	TRBJ1-2	CASSSTGFYGYTF	TGTGCCAGCAGTTCGACAGGGTTCTATGGCTACACCTTC
TRBD2	TRBV5-4	.	TRBJ2-4	CASSFGGGVPPLRF	TGTGCCAGCAGTTTTGGCGGGGGGGTCCCGCCCCTCCGCTTC
TRBD1	TRBV20-1	once	TRBJ2-1	CSARGTGFEQFF	TGCAGTGCTAGAGGGACAGGGTTTGAGCAGTTCTTC
TRBD1	TRBV4-3	.	TRBJ1-1	CASSLDRGSGAFF	TGCGCCAGCAGCCTTGACAGGGGCTCGGGAGCTTTCTTT
.	TRBV5-1	few	TRBJ2-7	CASSLGAGLSSYEQYF	TGCGCCAGCAGCTTGGGCGCGGGACTCAGCTCCTACGAGCAGTACTTC
.	TRBV12-3/TRBV12-4	many	TRBJ1-4	CASSQTTNEKLFF	TGTGCCAGCAGTCAAACAACTAATGAAAAACTGTTTTTT
.	TRBV9	.	TRBJ1-3	CASSVGGRTGNTIYF	TGTGCCAGCAGCGTAGGGGGGCGAACTGGAAACACCATATATTTT
.	TRBV7-9	.	TRBJ2-2	CASSSPQPNTGELFF	TGTGCCAGCAGTAGCCCCCAACCGAACACCGGGGAGCTGTTTTTT
.	TRBV7-2	.	TRBJ1-2	CASSPGGAGYGYTF	TGTGCCAGCAGCCCTGGGGGGGCGGGCTATGGCTACACCTTC
TRBD1	TRBV9	few	TRBJ2-1	CASRAGQGNEQFF	TGTGCCAGCAGAGCGGGACAGGGGAATGAGCAGTTCTTC
.	TRBV29-1	.	TRBJ1-4	CSVASPGEKLFF	TGCAGCGTTGCCTCCCCCGGTGAAAAACTGTTTTTT
.	TRBV7-9	many	TRBJ1-6	CASSQINSPLHF	TGTGCCAGCAGCCAGATTAATTCACCCCTCCACTTT
.	TRBV6-5	few	TRBJ1-2	CASMGSGIRGYTF	TGTGCCAGCATGGGGAGTGGGATACGTGGCTACACCTTC
TRBD2	TRBV11-2	.	TRBJ2-5	CASSPLPSGGETQYF	TGTGCCAGCAGCCCACTGCCTAGCGGAGGAGAGACCCAGTACTTC
.	TRBV5-1	few	TRBJ1-5	CASSLDPTGRNQPQHF	TGCGCCAGCAGCTTGGACCCCACAGGGAGGAATCAGCCCCAGCATTTT
TRBD1	TRBV6-1	.	TRBJ1-1	CASTQGGGYTEAFF	TGTGCCAGCACCCAGGGGGGAGGGTACACTGAAGCTTTCTTT
TRBD2	TRBV5-1	.	TRBJ2-1	CASTLGLAGNNEQFF	TGCGCCAGCACTCTTGGACTAGCGGGTAACAATGAGCAGTTCTTC
TRBD1	TRBV12-5	.	TRBJ2-1	CASVVDRVTYNEQFF	TGTGCTAGTGTCGTGGACAGGGTAACCTACAATGAGCAGTTCTTC
TRBD2	TRBV20-1	.	TRBJ2-5	CSATHINGGAQETQYF	TGCAGTGCTACCCACATCAACGGGGGGGCGCAAGAGACCCAGTACTTC
.	TRBV19	many	TRBJ2-7	CASSIRFGSRGGREQYF	TGTGCCAGTAGTATTCGCTTTGGCTCCAGGGGAGGGCGCGAGCAGTACTTC
.	TRBV6-5	.	TRBJ1-5	CASSSIPWGGDQPQHF	TGTGCCAGCAGTTCTATCCCATGGGGAGGGGATCAGCCCCAGCATTTT
.	TRBV20-1	few	TRBJ1-4	CSARAGGADEKLFF	TGCAGTGCTAGAGCTGGGGGCGCGGATGAAAAACTGTTTTTT
.	TRBV29-1	few	TRBJ2-3	CSVLRTGTDTQYF	TGCAGCGTACTTAGGACCGGCACAGATACGCAGTATTTT
TRBD2	TRBV29-1	few	TRBJ2-5	CSSRTSGVETQYF	TGCAGCTCGAGGACTAGCGGGGTAGAGACCCAGTACTTC
.	TRBV20-1	few	TRBJ1-5	CSARVGANQPQHF	TGCAGTGCTAGGGTTGGGGCCAATCAGCCCCAGCATTTT
TRBD2	TRBV9	.	TRBJ2-5	CASSVGAGGPGETQYF	TGTGCCAGCAGCGTAGGAGCGGGGGGGCCGGGTGAGACCCAGTACTTC
.	TRBV4-3	.	TRBJ2-5	CASSQSTGSGETQYF	TGCGCCAGCAGCCAATCGACGGGCTCGGGAGAGACCCAGTACTTC
TRBD1	TRBV7-9	.	TRBJ1-4	CASTGQTIGEKLFF	TGTGCCAGCACGGGACAGACGATAGGTGAAAAACTGTTTTTT
.	TRBV24-1	many	TRBJ1-1	CATRGTGNTEAFF	TGTGCCACCAGGGGAACGGGGAACACTGAAGCTTTCTTT
.	TRBV28	.	TRBJ2-3	CASSLVGGLYTQYF	TGTGCCAGCAGTTTGGTAGGGGGGCTATATACGCAGTATTTT
.	TRBV11-3	few	TRBJ1-2	CASSLSRGNLAGYTF	TGTGCCAGCAGCTTATCAAGGGGTAATCTCGCGGGATACACCTTC
TRBD1	TRBV5-1	.	TRBJ1-1	CASSLEGTGHTEAFF	TGCGCCAGCAGCTTGGAGGGGACAGGGCACACTGAAGCTTTCTTT
TRBD2	TRBV3-1	.	TRBJ2-5	CASSQASGRETQYF	TGTGCCAGCAGCCAGGCTAGCGGGAGAGAGACCCAGTACTTC
TRBD2	TRBV6-2/TRBV6-3	.	TRBJ2-5	CACSGTTETQYF	TGTGCCTGCAGCGGGACCACGGAGACCCAGTACTTC
.	TRBV7-3	.	TRBJ2-1	CASSLTAGNNEQFF	TGTGCCAGCAGCTTAACGGCGGGAAACAATGAGCAGTTCTTC
TRBD1	TRBV20-1	few	TRBJ2-5	CSATGQGQETQYF	TGCAGTGCAACCGGACAGGGGCAAGAGACCCAGTACTTC
TRBD1	TRBV2	.	TRBJ1-2	CASSLPTGVNGYTF	TGTGCCAGCAGTTTACCCACAGGGGTGAATGGCTACACCTTC
TRBD1	TRBV3-1	.	TRBJ1-4	CASSPVTGGQGKLFF	TGTGCCAGCAGCCCCGTGACAGGGGGACAGGGGAAACTGTTTTTT
.	TRBV19	few	TRBJ1-4	CASRTKGLPAEKLFF	TGTGCCAGTAGGACCAAGGGACTGCCGGCCGAAAAACTGTTTTTT
.	TRBV3-1	.	TRBJ1-3	CASSQVLVSGNTIYF	TGTGCCAGCAGCCAAGTTTTGGTTTCTGGAAACACCATATATTTT
.	TRBV12-3/TRBV12-4	once	TRBJ2-6	CASTLRMQGGGSGANVLTF	TGTGCCAGCACCCTACGCATGCAGGGAGGTGGGTCTGGGGCCAACGTCCTGACTTTC
TRBD1	TRBV20-1	once	TRBJ1-1	CSARGVLDRVYMNTEAFF	TGCAGTGCTAGAGGAGTATTAGACAGGGTATACATGAACACTGAAGCTTTCTTT
TRBD2	TRBV27	.	TRBJ2-7	CATKPRRGDYEQYF	TGTGCCACTAAGCCCCGACGGGGGGACTACGAGCAGTACTTC
.	TRBV6-1	few	TRBJ1-4	CASSGGSSYVEKLFF	TGTGCCAGCAGTGGGGGGTCCAGTTACGTTGAAAAACTGTTTTTT
.	TRBV4-3	.	TRBJ2-2	CASSQAGGPDTGELFF	TGCGCCAGCAGCCAAGCCGGGGGGCCAGACACCGGGGAGCTGTTTTTT